Below are 10 T cell receptor beta chains sequenced from a single sample in a study of T-cell reconstitution after alpha-beta-depleted transplantation in children. The authors prepared the TCRbeta library with unique molecular identifiers. TCRdb ran MiXCR on the PCR reads and lists one entry per CDR3 protein. The repertoire holds approximately 82,000 distinct CDR3 sequences, with 15% to 20% as singletons. Sequencing was performed on PBMCs, mostly from graft donor cells, taken 360 days after TCRalphabeta/CD19-depleted stem cell transplant. Receptors were obtained from a male patient between 2 and 15 years old who had a stem cell transplant for acute lymphoblastic leukemia, so the T cells may come from the graft donor.

V usage is TRBV5-5 and J usage is TRBJ2-7; D not certain. The CDR3 is 15 amino acids. The V gene's germline CDR1 is SGHKS and CDR2 YYEKEE (reference sequence). Trimming pared 5 bases from V and 3 bases from J, leaving 18 bases between. The CDR3 coding sequence is TGTGCCAGCAGTAGTGGTGGTTCCTCGGGCTACGAGCAGTACTTC. This translates into CASSSGGSSGYEQYF.

Relative to its sample, this clonotype is medium-sized. The chain is built from TRBV9 and TRBJ2-3; unclear D gene. The CDR3 extends over 14 amino acids. Germline CDR1 SGDLS, CDR2 YYNGEE. V lost 3 bases and J 4 bases, leaving 12 bases between the germline ends. Here the CDR3 DNA reads TGTGCCAGCAGCGCTAGTCCGGGCTCAGATACGCAGTATTTT. Protein sequence: CASSASPGSDTQYF.

The chain has TRBV12-3 or TRBV12-4 and TRBJ2-2; D is perhaps TRBD2 (8 bases). The CDR3 is 16 amino acids. Trimming left V 2 bases short and J 7 bases short, with 17 bases between. The CDR3 protein is CASSLQGGAGVGELFF. CDR3 in DNA: TGTGCCAGCAGTTTACAGGGGGGAGCGGGAGTCGGGGAGCTGTTTTTT.

J is TRBJ2-7 and V is TRBV5-1; D might be TRBD2 (5 bases). Germline CDR1 is SGHRS and CDR2 is YFSETQ. This CDR3 is built from 14 residues. V gave up 2 bases and J gave up 2 bases, with 11 bases separating them. CDR3 nucleotide sequence: TGCGCCAGCAGCTTAGAGGACTCAACCTACGAGCAGTACTTC. Its translation is CASSLEDSTYEQYF.

In DNA, the CDR3 is TGCGCCAGCAGGGGGACGCTTCGCGGGGAGCTGTTTTTT. It encodes CASRGTLRGELFF. The chain is built from TRBV5-1 and TRBJ2-2, with D perhaps matching TRBD1 or TRBD2 (5 bases each). Per the germline V gene, CDR1 is SGHRS and CDR2 is YFSETQ. The V and J ends lost 5 bases and 7 bases respectively, with 12 bases between them. The CDR3 sequence is 13 residues long.

This clonotype was recorded at least ten times. The chain uses TRBV18 and TRBJ2-7; D gene uncertain. CDR1 and CDR2 from the germline V gene are KGHSH and LQKENI. The CDR3 covers 14 residues. V lost 2 bases and J 2 bases, leaving 10 bases between the germline ends. CDR3 nucleotides: TGTGCCAGCTCACCAGGGAACACCGCCTACGAGCAGTACTTC. It yields the protein CASSPGNTAYEQYF.

This clonotype was detected only a few times. The V call is TRBV3-1, the J call TRBJ2-2; D gene ambiguous. The CDR3 consists of 16 residues. The V end was cut by 4 bases, the J end by 5 bases, with 17 bases between. Germline CDR1 is LGHDT and CDR2 is YNNKEL (reference sequence). The CDR3 sequence: CASSPPPPSKTGELFF. The CDR3 DNA reads TGTGCCAGCAGCCCACCCCCTCCTAGTAAGACCGGGGAGCTGTTTTTT. Drawing the rest from reference TRBV3-1 and TRBJ2-2, the complete variable domain is DTAVSQTPKYLVTQMGNDKSIKCEQNLGHDTMYWYKQDSKKFLKIMFSYNNKELIINETVPNRFSPKSPDKAHLNLHINSLELGDSAVYFCASSPPPPSKTGELFFGEGSRLTVL.

This sequence joins TRBV6-5 and TRBJ2-5; TRBD1 might be the D (5 bases). The germline V gene encodes CDR1 MNHEY and CDR2 SVGAGI. Between the trimmed V and J ends, which lost 0 bases and 0 bases, there was a span of 8 bases. The CDR3 totals 15 residues. The CDR3 region is CASSYSKGYQETQYF. The CDR3 DNA reads TGTGCCAGCAGTTACTCGAAGGGGTACCAAGAGACCCAGTACTTC.

The rearrangement links TRBV29-1 to TRBJ1-4; no definite D call. The germline V and J ends were trimmed by 4 bases and 8 bases, with 11 bases remaining between them. Germline V gives CDR1 SQVTM, CDR2 ANQGSEA. The CDR3 loop spans 12 amino acids. The CDR3 region has the DNA TGCAGCGTTGTTGAGGGAGGAGAAAAACTGTTTTTT. It encodes CSVVEGGEKLFF.

The CDR3, as DNA: TGCGCCAGCAGCTTTGCTAGCCACGAGCAGTACTTC. This sequence encodes CASSFASHEQYF. The chain links TRBV5-1 to TRBJ2-7, with a possible D match to TRBD2 (5 bases). Trimming took 2 bases from V and 5 from J, leaving 8 bases between them. This CDR3 is built from 12 residues. CDR1 is SGHRS, CDR2 YFSETQ, per germline.